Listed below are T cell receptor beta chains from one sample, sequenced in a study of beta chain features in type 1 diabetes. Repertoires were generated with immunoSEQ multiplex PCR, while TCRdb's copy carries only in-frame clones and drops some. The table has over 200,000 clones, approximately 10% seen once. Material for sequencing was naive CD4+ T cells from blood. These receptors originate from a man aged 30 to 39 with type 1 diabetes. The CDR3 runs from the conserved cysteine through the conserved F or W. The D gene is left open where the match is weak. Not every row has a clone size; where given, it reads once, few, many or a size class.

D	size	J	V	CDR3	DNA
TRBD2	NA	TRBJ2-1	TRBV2	CASRSGTSGYSYNEQFF	TGTGCCAGCAGATCCGGGACTAGCGGTTACTCCTACAATGAGCAGTTCTTC
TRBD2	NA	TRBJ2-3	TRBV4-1	CASSQGLAGVLSTDTQYF	TGCGCCAGCAGCCAAGGACTAGCGGGGGTTTTGAGTACAGATACGCAGTATTTT
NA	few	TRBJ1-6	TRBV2	CASSDRSPGSPLHF	TGTGCCAGCAGTGACCGGTCTCCGGGATCACCCCTCCACTTT
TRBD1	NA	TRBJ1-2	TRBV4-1	CASSQAGQLYGYTF	TGCGCCAGCAGCCAGGCGGGACAGCTCTATGGCTACACCTTC
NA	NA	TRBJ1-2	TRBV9	CASSARDPARGGYTF	TGTGCCAGCAGCGCTCGGGACCCAGCGCGGGGTGGCTACACCTTC
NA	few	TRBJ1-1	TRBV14	CASSPSGLEAFF	TGTGCCAGCAGTCCATCTGGGCTTGAAGCTTTCTTT
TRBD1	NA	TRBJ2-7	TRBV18	CASSPGTGNYEQYF	TGTGCCAGCTCACCCGGGACAGGCAATTACGAGCAGTACTTC
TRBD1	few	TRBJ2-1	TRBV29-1	CSVRRDREYNEQFF	TGCAGCGTCCGGAGGGACAGGGAATACAATGAGCAGTTCTTC
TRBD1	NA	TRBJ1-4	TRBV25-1	CASSDSGGSEKLFF	TGTGCCAGCAGTGATTCAGGGGGCAGTGAAAAACTGTTTTTT
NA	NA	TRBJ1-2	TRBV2	CASSGQINYGYTF	TGTGCCAGCAGTGGACAGATTAACTATGGCTACACCTTC
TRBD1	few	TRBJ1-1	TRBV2	CASSVQGAITEAFF	TGTGCCAGCAGTGTGCAGGGGGCGATTACTGAAGCTTTCTTT
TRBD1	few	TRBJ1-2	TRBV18	CASSPGQGSGYGYTF	TGTGCCAGCTCACCGGGACAGGGCAGCGGCTATGGCTACACCTTC
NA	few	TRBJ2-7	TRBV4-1	CASSQLDLASYEQYF	TGCGCCAGCAGCCAATTGGACTTGGCCTCCTACGAGCAGTACTTC
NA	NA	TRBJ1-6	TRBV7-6	CASSPRGGSSYNSPLHF	TGTGCCAGCAGCCCCCGGGGAGGGAGCTCCTATAATTCACCCCTCCACTTT
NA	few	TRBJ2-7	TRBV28	CASSLNGGYEQYF	TGTGCCAGCAGTTTAAACGGCGGGTACGAGCAGTACTTC
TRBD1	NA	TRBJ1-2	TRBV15	CATSRGWGDRGSGGYTF	TGTGCCACCAGCAGAGGATGGGGGGACAGGGGCTCGGGTGGCTACACCTTC
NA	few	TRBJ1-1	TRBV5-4	CASSQGLREDEAFF	TGTGCCAGCAGCCAGGGACTGCGAGAGGATGAAGCTTTCTTT
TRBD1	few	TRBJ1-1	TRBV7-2	CASSSVPQGVEAFF	TGTGCCAGCAGCTCGGTGCCACAGGGGGTTGAAGCTTTCTTT
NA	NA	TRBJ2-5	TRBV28	CASRARRRAQYF	TGTGCCAGCAGAGCCCGCCGGAGGGCCCAGTACTTC
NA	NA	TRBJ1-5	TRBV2	CASRGAVGDSNQPQHF	TGTGCCAGCCGGGGAGCAGTCGGTGATAGCAATCAGCCCCAGCATTTT
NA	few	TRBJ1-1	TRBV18	CASSLGGPEAFF	TGTGCCAGCTCCTTGGGCGGGCCTGAAGCTTTCTTT
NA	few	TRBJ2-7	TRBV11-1	CASSLRLSGDEQYF	TGTGCCAGCAGCTTGAGACTCTCCGGCGACGAGCAGTACTTC
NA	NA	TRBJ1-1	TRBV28	CASSLMSGNTEAFF	TGTGCCAGCAGTTTAATGTCAGGGAACACTGAAGCTTTCTTT
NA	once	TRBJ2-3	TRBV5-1	CASSLGSPRDTQYF	TGCGCCAGCAGCTTGGGCTCCCCCAGGGATACGCAGTATTTT
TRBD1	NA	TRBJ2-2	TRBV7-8	CASSSQGVITGELFF	TGTGCCAGCAGCTCCCAGGGGGTGATCACCGGGGAGCTGTTTTTT
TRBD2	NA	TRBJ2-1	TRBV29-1	CSASPRTSGGGDNEQFF	TGCAGCGCCTCCCCTCGGACTAGCGGGGGGGGCGACAATGAGCAGTTCTTC
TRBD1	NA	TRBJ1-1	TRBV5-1	CASSGQGANTEAFF	TGCGCCAGCAGCGGGCAGGGGGCAAACACTGAAGCTTTCTTT
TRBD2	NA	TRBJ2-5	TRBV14	CASSPAGLAGVETQYF	TGTGCCAGCAGCCCAGCCGGACTAGCGGGGGTAGAGACCCAGTACTTC
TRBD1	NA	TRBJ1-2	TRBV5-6	CASRTPGGAGNYGYTF	TGTGCCAGCAGGACTCCAGGGGGCGCGGGAAACTATGGCTACACCTTC
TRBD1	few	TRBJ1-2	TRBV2	CASSPRTGKNYGYTF	TGTGCCAGCAGTCCAAGGACAGGGAAGAACTATGGCTACACCTTC
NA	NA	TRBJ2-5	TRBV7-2	CASSLSRAQETQYF	TGTGCCAGCAGCTTATCCAGGGCGCAAGAGACCCAGTACTTC
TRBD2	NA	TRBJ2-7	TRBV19	CASSVGLAVYEQYF	TGTGCCAGTAGCGTCGGGCTAGCGGTCTACGAGCAGTACTTC
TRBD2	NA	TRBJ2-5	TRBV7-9	CASSPTSGGEETQYF	TGTGCCAGCAGCCCGACTAGCGGGGGGGAAGAGACCCAGTACTTC
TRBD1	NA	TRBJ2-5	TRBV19	CASSGTGGGPYQETQYF	TGTGCCAGCTCCGGGACAGGGGGTGGCCCTTACCAAGAGACCCAGTACTTC
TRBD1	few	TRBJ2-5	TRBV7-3	CASSPSPTGSGETQYF	TGTGCCAGCAGCCCTTCCCCGACAGGGTCGGGAGAGACCCAGTACTTC
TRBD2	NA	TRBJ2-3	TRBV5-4	CASSSRAGGQTDTQYF	TGTGCCAGCAGCTCCAGAGCGGGGGGGCAGACAGATACGCAGTATTTT